A single sample is the source of the 15 T cell receptor beta chains below, sequenced in a study of cytotoxic CD8 clonotypes in ibrutinib-treated CLL. Repertoires were generated with immunoSEQ multiplex PCR, while TCRdb's copy carries only in-frame clones and drops some. Among around 150,000 clones listed, around 81% were seen once. The source material was PBMCs, sampled after 36 months of ibrutinib treatment. These receptors originate from a human donor with chronic lymphocytic leukemia.

The chain is built from TRBV5-4 and TRBJ2-2, with D perhaps matching TRBD1 (5 bases). The CDR3 sequence is 14 residues long. V dropped 0 bases and J dropped 6 bases, with 9 bases sitting between them. Germline CDR1 reads SGHNT; CDR2 reads YYREEE (reference sequence). DNA of the CDR3: TGTGCCAGCAGCTTGGATTTCAGGGCCGGGGAGCTGTTTTTT. Translation gives CASSLDFRAGELFF. Drawing the rest from reference TRBV5-4 and TRBJ2-2, the complete variable domain is ETGVTQSPTHLIKTRGQQVTLRCSSQSGHNTVSWYQQALGQGPQFIFQYYREEENGRGNFPPRFSGLQFPNYSSELNVNALELDDSALYLCASSLDFRAGELFFGEGSRLTVL.

The chain carries TRBV15 and TRBJ1-2; 10 bases match TRBD1. J was trimmed by 4 bases and V by 3 bases; bases with no gene match: 2. The CDR3 contains 14 residues. The germline gives CDR1 LNHNV, CDR2 YYDKDF (reference sequence). The CDR3 loop reads CATSRDRGAYGYTF. The CDR3 DNA reads TGTGCCACCAGCAGGGACAGGGGGGCCTATGGCTACACCTTC.

The chain couples TRBV18 to TRBJ2-7; possible D gene TRBD1, 6 bases. Germline loops: CDR1 KGHSH, CDR2 LQKENI. This CDR3 is built from 14 residues. V shed 3 bases and J shed 3 bases, with 12 bases lying between them. CDR3 sequence: CASSPRDTYYEQYF. DNA for the CDR3: TGTGCCAGCTCACCTAGGGACACCTACTACGAGCAGTACTTC. The full variable domain, its missing parts supplied by reference TRBV18 and TRBJ2-7, is NAGVMQNPRHLVRRRGQEARLRCSPMKGHSHVYWYRQLPEEGLKFMVYLQKENIIDESGMPKERFSAEFPKEGPSILRIQQVVRGDSAAYFCASSPRDTYYEQYFGPGTRLTVT.

The rearrangement links TRBV19 to TRBJ1-2; D call uncertain. This CDR3 has 13 residues. V gave up 9 bases and J gave up 5 bases, with 16 bases separating them. Germline CDR1 is LNHDA and CDR2 is SQIVND (reference sequence). DNA of the CDR3: TGTGCCAGCACCTTCAACGGAGTATATGGCTACACCTTC. It specifies CASTFNGVYGYTF.

A word on this clone: The same CDR3 also results from other DNA sequences found in this sample. The chain couples TRBV18 to TRBJ2-5, with D tentatively TRBD2 (5 bases). From germline, CDR1 is KGHSH and CDR2 LQKENI. Deletions cut 0 bases from V and 5 bases from J, with 10 bases between. The CDR3 has 14 amino acids. The CDR3 DNA follows: TGTGCCAGCTCACCACCTAGCGTGTTGGAGACCCAGTACTTC. This gives the protein CASSPPSVLETQYF. The whole variable domain, remainder taken from reference TRBV18 and TRBJ2-5, is NAGVMQNPRHLVRRRGQEARLRCSPMKGHSHVYWYRQLPEEGLKFMVYLQKENIIDESGMPKERFSAEFPKEGPSILRIQQVVRGDSAAYFCASSPPSVLETQYFGPGTRLLVL.

V and J are TRBV7-9 and TRBJ2-5, with D perhaps TRBD2 (5 bases). Trimming took off 5 bases at V and 5 bases at J, with 18 bases between the two ends. Germline assignment: CDR1 SEHNR and CDR2 FQNEAQ (reference sequence). The CDR3 sequence is 15 residues long. In DNA, the CDR3 is TGTGCCAGCAGCCAAACTAGTTTGGCGTTTGAGACCCAGTACTTC. This codes for CASSQTSLAFETQYF.

The J gene is TRBJ1-1, the V gene TRBV7-9; no firm D call. Germline assignment: CDR1 SEHNR and CDR2 FQNEAQ (reference sequence). The CDR3 has 12 residues. Trimming removed 5 bases from V and 5 bases from J, with 9 bases in between. CDR3 sequence: CASSPERTEAFF. CDR3 nucleotide sequence: TGTGCCAGCAGCCCCGAGCGGACTGAAGCTTTCTTT.

The J gene is TRBJ2-7, the V gene TRBV4-1; the match to TRBD1 covers 8 bases. V gave up 1 base and J gave up 4 bases; unmatched junction bases: 6. Germline V gene data show CDR1 as MGHRA and CDR2 as YSYEKL. The CDR3 is 15 amino acids. The CDR3 coding sequence is TGCGCCAGCAGCCAAGTTAACAGGGGGAGATACGAGCAGTACTTC. Protein product: CASSQVNRGRYEQYF.

The chain combines TRBV27 with TRBJ2-7, with D maybe TRBD1 (5 bases). The germline V gene encodes CDR1 MNHEY and CDR2 SMNVEV (reference sequence). The V end was cut by 2 bases, the J end by 2 bases, with 16 bases between. The CDR3 totals 16 residues. The CDR3, as DNA: TGTGCCAGCAGTTTACTCAACGGCAGGGCCACCTACGAGCAGTACTTC. Translation: CASSLLNGRATYEQYF.

The CDR3 nucleotides are TGCGCCAGCAGCCAAGATCTGACTCGGCGGGGCTACACCTTC. It yields the protein CASSQDLTRRGYTF. The rearrangement links TRBV4-1 to TRBJ1-2; D unresolved. V shed 0 bases and J shed 8 bases, with 13 bases lying between them. The CDR3 length is 14 residues. Germline-derived CDR1 and CDR2 are MGHRA and YSYEKL.

The gene calls are TRBV6-5 and TRBJ2-5; 7 bases map to TRBD1. Trimming took 2 bases from V and 5 from J; bases not matched to a gene: 5. CDR1 and CDR2 (germline): MNHEY, SVGAGI. The CDR3 extends over 14 amino acids. The CDR3, as DNA: TGTGCCAGCAGTTACCCGGGACAGCTGGAGACCCAGTACTTC. Protein product: CASSYPGQLETQYF.

Only a few counts were recorded for this clone. The V call is TRBV9, the J call TRBJ1-2; TRBD1 might be the D (6 bases). V was shortened by 4 bases and J by 6 bases, with 16 bases between the two germline ends. The CDR3 length is 14 residues. CDR1 is SGDLS and CDR2 is YYNGEE in the germline V gene. Written as DNA, the CDR3 is TGTGCCAGCAGCCCGGGGGGGGCGGTGGATGGCTACACCTTC. This codes for CASSPGGAVDGYTF.

The chain recombines TRBV5-1 with TRBJ2-7, with 9 bases aligning to TRBD2. V was clipped by 4 bases and J by 6 bases; unmatched bases: 17. CDR1 SGHRS and CDR2 YFSETQ come from the germline V gene. This CDR3 contains 17 residues. CDR3 loop: CASSRSVGSGSMFEQYF. CDR3 nucleotides: TGCGCCAGCAGCCGGAGCGTGGGTAGCGGGAGTATGTTCGAGCAGTACTTC. The full variable domain, with the rest looked up from reference TRBV5-1 and TRBJ2-7, is KAGVTQTPRYLIKTRGQQVTLSCSPISGHRSVSWYQQTPGQGLQFLFEYFSETQRNKGNFPGRFSGRQFSNSRSEMNVSTLELGDSALYLCASSRSVGSGSMFEQYFGPGTRLTVT.

This chain links TRBV7-9 with TRBJ1-1, with TRBD1 identical over 8 bases. The CDR3 spans 15 residues. Trimming cost V 4 bases and J 4 bases; bases outside gene matches: 8. CDR1 is SEHNR and CDR2 is FQNEAQ in the germline V gene (reference sequence). This CDR3 is CASSSSGGRVTEAFF. CDR3 nucleotides: TGTGCCAGCAGCTCGTCAGGGGGCCGAGTCACTGAAGCTTTCTTT.

The chain uses TRBV30 and TRBJ2-1; the D gene is possibly TRBD1 (6 bases). Germline values: CDR1 GTSNPN, CDR2 SVGIG (reference sequence). This CDR3 has 14 residues. V shed 1 base and J shed 2 bases, with 9 bases lying between them. The CDR3 DNA is TGTGCCTGGAGTGGGGACATAGCCTACAATGAGCAGTTCTTC. Protein sequence: CAWSGDIAYNEQFF.